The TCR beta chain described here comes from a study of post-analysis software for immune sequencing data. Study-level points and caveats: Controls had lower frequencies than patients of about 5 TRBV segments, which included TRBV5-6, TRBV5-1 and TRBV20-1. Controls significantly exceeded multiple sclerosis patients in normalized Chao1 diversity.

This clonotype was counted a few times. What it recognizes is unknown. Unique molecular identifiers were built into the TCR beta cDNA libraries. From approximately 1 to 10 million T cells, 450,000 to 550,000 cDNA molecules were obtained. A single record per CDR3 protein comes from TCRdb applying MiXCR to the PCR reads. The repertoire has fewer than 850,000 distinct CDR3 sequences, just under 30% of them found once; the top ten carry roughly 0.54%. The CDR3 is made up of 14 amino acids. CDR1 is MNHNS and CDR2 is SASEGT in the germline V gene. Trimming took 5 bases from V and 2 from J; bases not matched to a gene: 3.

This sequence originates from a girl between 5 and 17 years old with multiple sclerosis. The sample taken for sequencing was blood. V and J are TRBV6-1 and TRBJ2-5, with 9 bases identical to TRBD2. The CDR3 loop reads CASSWAGGQETQYF. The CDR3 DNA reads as TGTGCCAGCAGTTGGGCGGGGGGGCAAGAGACCCAGTACTTC.